A single sample gave rise to the 26 T cell receptor beta chains below, sequenced in a study of T-cell reconstitution after alpha-beta-depleted transplantation in children. Using unique molecular identifiers, the investigators prepared the TCRbeta library. A single record per CDR3 protein comes from TCRdb applying MiXCR to the PCR reads. Of approximately 500,000 distinct CDR3 sequences listed, roughly a tenth were seen once; the top ten hold 2% to 2.5%. The sample in question was PBMCs, obtained before TCRalphabeta/CD19-depleted stem cell transplant. All receptors derive from a child under 10 years old with inherited bone marrow failure, due to receive a stem cell transplant.

This clonotype showed up many times. The chain carries TRBV12-3 or TRBV12-4 and TRBJ1-5; D perhaps matches TRBD1 (5 bases). Trimming took off 6 bases at V and 7 bases at J, with 10 bases between the two ends. The CDR3 covers 12 residues. The CDR3 sequence is CASRGRGQPQHF. CDR3 nucleotide sequence: TGTGCCAGCAGGGGACGGGGACAGCCCCAGCATTTT.

In the case of this clonotype: A single base separates this from a much larger clone, so it may be a read error. The chain carries TRBV6-5 and TRBJ1-1, with D maybe TRBD1 (6 bases). CDR3 length: 12 amino acids. Trimming shortened V by 8 bases and J by 4 bases, and 11 bases separated the two germline ends. Germline values: CDR1 MNHEY, CDR2 SVGAGI. DNA of the CDR3: TGTGCCAGCGATGGAGGGGGCACTGAAGCTTTCTTT. Amino acid sequence: CASDGGGTEAFF.

At least ten counts were recorded for this clonotype. The chain is built from TRBV14 and TRBJ2-1; D could derive from TRBD1 or TRBD2 (5 bases each). From germline, CDR1 is SGHDN and CDR2 FVKESK. Trimming pared 0 bases from V and 9 bases from J, leaving 24 bases between. The CDR3 covers 18 residues. CDR3 residues: CASSQDWGSEGRTGEQFF. As DNA, the CDR3 is TGTGCCAGCAGCCAAGATTGGGGGAGCGAGGGGCGTACCGGTGAGCAGTTCTTC.

In its sample, this clonotype was seen many times. This chain links TRBV5-1 with TRBJ1-1, with 7 bases aligning to TRBD1. Losses at the gene ends were 4 bases for V and 0 bases for J; bases not matched to a gene: 9. The germline V gene has CDR1 SGHRS and CDR2 YFSETQ. The CDR3 consists of 16 residues. This CDR3 reads CASSPGQVRLNTEAFF. The CDR3 coding sequence is TGCGCCAGCAGCCCCGGACAGGTTCGGCTGAACACTGAAGCTTTCTTT.

This sequence joins TRBV6-5 and TRBJ1-6; D unresolved. Germline V gene data show CDR1 as MNHEY and CDR2 as SVGAGI. The V and J ends lost 1 base and 9 bases respectively, with 10 bases between them. The CDR3 spans 14 residues. The CDR3 DNA reads as TGTGCCAGCAGTTACTACCGGGAGGGTTCACCCCTCCACTTT. Translation gives CASSYYREGSPLHF.

This clonotype appeared many times. This chain connects TRBV29-1 to TRBJ2-2, with a tentative D call TRBD1 (6 bases). CDR3 size: 14 residues. V lost 0 bases and J 4 bases, leaving 9 bases between the germline ends. CDR1 is SQVTM, CDR2 ANQGSEA, per germline. CDR3 nucleotides: TGCAGCGTTGAAGAGGAACAGGGCACCGGGGAGCTGTTTTTT. It codes for CSVEEEQGTGELFF.

This clonotype occurred many times. V gene TRBV7-2 combines with J gene TRBJ2-1; no clear D. The V and J ends lost 3 bases and 4 bases respectively, with 10 bases between them. The CDR3 is 14 residues long. The V gene's germline CDR1 is SGHTA and CDR2 FQGNSA. The CDR3, as DNA: TGTGCCAGCAGCTTTTTCCCCGGATACAATGAGCAGTTCTTC. It encodes CASSFFPGYNEQFF.

This clonotype was seen many times. The rearrangement links TRBV9 to TRBJ1-1, with 10 bases aligning to TRBD1. V shed 4 bases and J 3 bases; nucleotides not matched to a gene: 6. The CDR3 contains 15 residues. CDR1 and CDR2 from the germline V gene are SGDLS and YYNGEE. The CDR3 DNA reads TGTGCCAGCAGCCCTCGACAGGGGGCCGACACTGAAGCTTTCTTT. It translates to CASSPRQGADTEAFF.

This clonotype was seen at least ten times. This rearrangement joins TRBV6-2 or TRBV6-3 to TRBJ1-1, with D tentatively TRBD1 (6 bases). The V gene's germline CDR1 is MNHEY and CDR2 SVGEGT. Trimming removed 7 bases from V and 3 bases from J, with 18 bases in between. The length of the CDR3 is 15 residues. In nucleotides, the CDR3 is TGTGCCAGCATCAGATACTCGGGGGCCTACACTGAAGCTTTCTTT. It is translated as CASIRYSGAYTEAFF.

This clonotype was counted many times. This chain links TRBV5-1 with TRBJ1-5; possible D gene TRBD1, 6 bases. The length of the CDR3 is 14 residues. Trimming removed 0 bases from V and 5 bases from J, with 9 bases in between. The germline V gene has CDR1 SGHRS and CDR2 YFSETQ. DNA of the CDR3: TGCGCCAGCAGCTTGGCCGGGGGCGATCAGCCCCAGCATTTT. This sequence encodes CASSLAGGDQPQHF.

Of note for this clonotype: Possible read error: a much larger clone is one base away. The V gene is TRBV11-1, the J gene TRBJ2-1; TRBD2 agrees at 11 bases. Germline CDR1 is SGHAT and CDR2 is FQDESV (reference sequence). The CDR3 runs 18 residues. The CDR3 region has the DNA TGTACCAGCAGTAAAACTAGCGGGAGACTCCGGTCCTACAATGAGCAGTTCTTC. The encoded protein is CTSSKTSGRLRSYNEQFF. Using reference TRBV11-1 and TRBJ2-1 for the parts outside the CDR3, the full variable domain is EAEVAQSPRYKITEKSQAVAFWCDPISGHATLYWYRQILGQGPELLVQFQDESVVDDSQLPKDRFSAERLKGVDSTLKIQPAELGDSAMYLCTSSKTSGRLRSYNEQFFGPGTRLTVL.

This clonotype was recorded many times. The rearrangement uses TRBV7-9 and TRBJ1-2, with D unclear. The CDR3 contains 13 residues. Germline V gives CDR1 SEHNR, CDR2 FQNEAQ (reference sequence). Trimming took 5 bases from V and 4 from J, leaving 11 bases between them. As DNA, the CDR3 is TGTGCCAGCAGCCCGACATTGGCCTATGGCTACACCTTC. Protein sequence: CASSPTLAYGYTF.

This clonotype was seen a handful of times. The genes are TRBV30 and TRBJ1-5; no reliable D call. Between the trimmed V and J ends, which lost 1 base and 0 bases, there was a span of 16 bases. The CDR3 sequence is 17 residues long. CDR1 and CDR2 from the germline V gene are GTSNPN and SVGIG (reference sequence). The CDR3 loop reads CAWSDRRISHSNQPQHF. CDR3 DNA sequence: TGTGCCTGGAGTGACAGACGCATTTCTCATAGCAATCAGCCCCAGCATTTT.

Notes on this clonotype: Just one base apart from a much larger clone, this may be a read error. The rearrangement links TRBV12-3 or TRBV12-4 to TRBJ2-7; a weak D match, TRBD2 (5 bases). CDR3 length: 14 amino acids. V shed 1 base and J shed 7 bases, with 14 bases lying between them. The chain's CDR3 is CASSLVSGGGEQYF. CDR3 in DNA: TGTGCCAGCAGTTTAGTTTCAGGTGGAGGTGAGCAGTACTTC.

This clonotype was seen ten or more times. The chain couples TRBV28 to TRBJ2-5, with D hard to call. Per the germline V gene, CDR1 is MDHEN and CDR2 is SYDVKM. The CDR3 spans 15 residues. V dropped 3 bases and J dropped 7 bases, with 18 bases sitting between them. Here the CDR3 reads CASSFPGLDLGTQYF. The CDR3 DNA sequence: TGTGCCAGCAGTTTCCCCGGGCTGGACCTAGGGACCCAGTACTTC.

The sample holds many counts of this clonotype. This chain joins TRBV20-1 and TRBJ2-5, with D maybe TRBD2 (5 bases). V was clipped by 6 bases and J by 3 bases, with 14 bases between them. This CDR3 has 13 residues. From germline, CDR1 is DFQATT and CDR2 SNEGSKA (reference sequence). Here the CDR3 DNA reads TGCAGTGCGTGCGGCCCCGGGGAAGAGACCCAGTACTTC. Its protein is CSACGPGEETQYF.

V gene TRBV20-1 combines with J gene TRBJ2-7; the D call may be TRBD1 or TRBD2 (6 bases each). CDR1 and CDR2 (germline): DFQATT, SNEGSKA (reference sequence). This CDR3 spans 18 amino acids. With 6 bases removed from V and 4 bases from J, the gap between germline ends came to 31 bases. Here the CDR3 reads CSAPGGLTNGLRPYEQYF. In DNA form, the CDR3 reads TGCAGTGCCCCTGGGGGGCTAACGAATGGACTCCGGCCTTACGAGCAGTACTTC.

The chain is built from TRBV4-3 and TRBJ2-5; D not certain. Trimming shortened V by 0 bases and J by 0 bases, and 5 bases separated the two germline ends. Germline CDR1 reads LGHNA; CDR2 reads YSLEER. The CDR3 spans 14 residues. The CDR3 spells CASSQERYQETQYF. CDR3 nucleotides: TGCGCCAGCAGCCAAGAAAGATACCAAGAGACCCAGTACTTC.

This clonotype was counted many times. The chain uses TRBV6-5 and TRBJ2-1; D perhaps matches TRBD2 (5 bases). The CDR3 consists of 14 residues. Trimming removed 11 bases at V and 3 bases at J, with 17 bases between. Germline assignment: CDR1 MNHEY and CDR2 SVGAGI. The CDR3: CAGSRGLNYNEQFF. In DNA, the CDR3 is TGTGCCGGATCGCGCGGACTTAACTACAATGAGCAGTTCTTC.

This clonotype was observed many times. This chain links TRBV7-8 with TRBJ2-3, with D perhaps TRBD2 (5 bases). Between the trimmed V and J ends, which lost 5 bases and 4 bases, there was a span of 13 bases. Germline loops: CDR1 SGHVS, CDR2 FQNEAQ. This CDR3 comprises 14 residues. This CDR3 reads CASSILGDADTQYF. CDR3 bases: TGTGCCAGCAGCATACTGGGAGACGCAGATACGCAGTATTTT. The whole variable domain, filled in from reference TRBV7-8 and TRBJ2-3, reads GAGVSQSPRYKVAKRGQDVALRCDPISGHVSLFWYQQALGQGPEFLTYFQNEAQLDKSGLPSDRFFAERPEGSVSTLKIQRTQQEDSAVYLCASSILGDADTQYFGPGTRLTVL.

This clonotype was found many times. This rearrangement joins TRBV29-1 to TRBJ2-7; D is unclear. The CDR3 sequence is 13 residues long. The V and J ends lost 6 bases and 2 bases respectively, with 14 bases between them. Germline loops: CDR1 SQVTM, CDR2 ANQGSEA. The CDR3 nucleotides read TGCAGCGTGACCTGGACGGACCCCTACGAGCAGTACTTC. Translation gives CSVTWTDPYEQYF.

This clonotype occurred many times. The chain combines TRBV27 with TRBJ1-5; D is undetermined. V lost 4 bases and J lost 3, with 4 bases in between. The CDR3 runs 12 residues. CDR1 and CDR2 from the germline V gene are MNHEY and SMNVEV (reference sequence). The DNA for the CDR3 is TGTGCCAGCAGTTCCGACAATCAGCCCCAGCATTTT. Amino acids: CASSSDNQPQHF.

This chain joins TRBV5-6 and TRBJ2-4; perhaps TRBD2 as D (5 bases). Trimming shortened V by 5 bases and J by 4 bases, and 16 bases separated the two germline ends. The germline gives CDR1 SGHDT, CDR2 YYEEEE. The CDR3 runs 15 residues. The CDR3 loop reads CASSGHGELKNIQYF. CDR3 coding DNA: TGTGCCAGCAGTGGTCACGGGGAGCTTAAAAACATTCAGTACTTC.

This clonotype was seen at least ten times. The chain combines TRBV27 with TRBJ2-3; TRBD2 agrees at 9 bases. The CDR3 loop spans 14 amino acids. After removal of 3 bases from V and 9 bases from J, the junction contained 7 bases not matched to a gene. Germline values: CDR1 MNHEY, CDR2 SMNVEV (reference sequence). CDR3 loop: CASSFGASGTTQYF. DNA for the CDR3: TGTGCCAGCAGTTTTGGGGCTAGCGGGACGACGCAGTATTTT.

The chain couples TRBV3-1 to TRBJ2-1, with 8 bases matching TRBD2. CDR1 LGHDT and CDR2 YNNKEL come from the germline V gene (reference sequence). Trimming cost V 5 bases and J 8 bases; bases outside gene matches: 11. This CDR3 region has 15 residues. CDR3 coding DNA: TGTGCCAGCAGCGGCGGACTAGCAAAGGGTGATGAGCAGTTCTTC. Its translation is CASSGGLAKGDEQFF.

At least ten counts were recorded for this clonotype. V usage is TRBV7-2 and J usage is TRBJ2-3; D uncertain. This CDR3 has 14 amino acids. Germline V CDR1 and CDR2: SGHTA, FQGNSA. Trimming took 4 bases from V and 3 from J, leaving 11 bases between them. Here the CDR3 reads CASSSPGRTDTQYF. The CDR3 DNA reads TGTGCCAGCAGCTCCCCCGGCCGAACAGATACGCAGTATTTT. Drawing the rest from reference TRBV7-2 and TRBJ2-3, the complete variable domain is GAGVSQSPSNKVTEKGKDVELRCDPISGHTALYWYRQSLGQGLEFLIYFQGNSAPDKSGLPSDRFSAERTGGSVSTLTIQRTQQEDSAVYLCASSSPGRTDTQYFGPGTRLTVL.